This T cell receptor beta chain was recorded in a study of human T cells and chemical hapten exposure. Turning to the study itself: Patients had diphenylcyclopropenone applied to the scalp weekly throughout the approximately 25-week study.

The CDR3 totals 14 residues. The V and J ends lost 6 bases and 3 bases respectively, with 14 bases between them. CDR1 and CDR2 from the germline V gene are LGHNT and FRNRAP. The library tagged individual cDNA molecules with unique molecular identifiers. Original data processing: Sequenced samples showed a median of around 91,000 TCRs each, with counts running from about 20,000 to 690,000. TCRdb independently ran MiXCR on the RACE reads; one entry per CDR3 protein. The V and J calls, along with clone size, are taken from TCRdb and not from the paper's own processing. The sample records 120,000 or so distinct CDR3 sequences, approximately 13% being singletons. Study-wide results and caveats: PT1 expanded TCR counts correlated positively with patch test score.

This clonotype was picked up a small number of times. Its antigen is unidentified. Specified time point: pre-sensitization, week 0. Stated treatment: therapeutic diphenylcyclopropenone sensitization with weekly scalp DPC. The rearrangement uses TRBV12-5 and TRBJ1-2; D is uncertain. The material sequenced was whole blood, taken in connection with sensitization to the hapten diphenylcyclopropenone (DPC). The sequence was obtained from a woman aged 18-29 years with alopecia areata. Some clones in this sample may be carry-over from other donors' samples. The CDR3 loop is CASGREITDYGYTF. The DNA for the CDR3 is TGTGCTAGTGGCCGGGAAATAACAGACTATGGCTACACCTTC.